Following are 11 T cell receptor beta chains from one sample sequenced in a study of cytomegalovirus exposure and HLA in healthy donors. The PCR employed 60 Vbeta primers together with 13 Jbeta primers. Sequencing used immunoSEQ multiplex PCR; TCRdb keeps in-frame clones, though not all of them. The sample includes about 110,000 clones, roughly 77% seen only once; the top ten take approximately 2.4%. Sequenced input: PBMCs. The receptors here all came from a man aged 40-50 years in good health and CMV-seronegative.

This chain links TRBV29-1 with TRBJ2-3; tentatively, D is TRBD2 (7 bases). The germline V gene encodes CDR1 SQVTM and CDR2 ANQGSEA. The CDR3 runs 14 residues. Trimming removed 6 bases from V and 6 bases from J, with 19 bases in between. CDR3 nucleotides: TGCAGCGTGAGAGGGGAGGGGGGGGCGGATACGCAGTATTTT. Translated: CSVRGEGGADTQYF.

The chain couples TRBV6-1 to TRBJ1-4; a weak D match, TRBD1 (6 bases). The CDR3 runs to 13 residues. Germline-derived CDR1 and CDR2 are MNHNS and SASEGT. Trimming took off 10 bases at V and 5 bases at J, with 14 bases between the two ends. CDR3 DNA sequence: TGTGCCATCAGGGGAGCGTTGAATGAAAAACTGTTTTTT. It encodes CAIRGALNEKLFF.

The chain employs TRBV7-2 and TRBJ2-3, with 8 nucleotides matching TRBD2. Germline-derived CDR1 and CDR2 are SGHTA and FQGNSA. After removal of 3 bases from V and 0 bases from J, the junction contained 2 bases not matched to a gene. This CDR3 has 15 amino acids. The CDR3, as DNA: TGTGCCAGCAGCTTGCGGGGGGCCAGCACAGATACGCAGTATTTT. Its translation is CASSLRGASTDTQYF.

V usage is TRBV18 and J usage is TRBJ1-5; no reliable D call. The CDR3 runs to 15 residues. Germline CDR1 reads KGHSH; CDR2 reads LQKENI. The V and J ends lost 3 bases and 0 bases respectively, with 9 bases between them. CDR3 loop: CASSPATDSNQPQHF. Here the CDR3 DNA reads TGTGCCAGCTCACCCGCCACAGATAGCAATCAGCCCCAGCATTTT.

This chain links TRBV9 with TRBJ2-3; D possibly corresponds to TRBD2 (6 bases). The CDR3 runs 19 residues. Germline CDR1 SGDLS, CDR2 YYNGEE. The ends were cut back, 3 bases at V and 1 base at J, with 24 bases in the middle. The CDR3 DNA is TGTGCCAGCAGCGAGCCCCTGGGCGGGGCCCAGCCCGGCACAGATACGCAGTATTTT. Translated: CASSEPLGGAQPGTDTQYF. The variable domain in full, with the rest retrieved from reference TRBV9 and TRBJ2-3, is DSGVTQTPKHLITATGQRVTLRCSPRSGDLSVYWYQQSLDQGLQFLIQYYNGEERAKGNILERFSAQQFPDLHSELNLSSLELGDSALYFCASSEPLGGAQPGTDTQYFGPGTRLTVL.

V is TRBV7-6 and J is TRBJ2-1, with D possibly TRBD2 on 6 matching bases. The CDR3 consists of 15 residues. V dropped 5 bases and J dropped 7 bases, with 18 bases sitting between them. Per the germline V gene, CDR1 is SGHVS and CDR2 is FNYEAQ. The CDR3 DNA follows: TGTGCCAGCAGCCAGACCTCCGGGGCGGGGAATGAGCAGTTCTTC. Translating gives CASSQTSGAGNEQFF. Looking up the rest from reference TRBV7-6 and TRBJ2-1 gives the full variable domain: GAGVSQSPRYKVTKRGQDVALRCDPISGHVSLYWYRQALGQGPEFLTYFNYEAQQDKSGLPNDRFSAERPEGSISTLTIQRTEQRDSAMYRCASSQTSGAGNEQFFGPGTRLTVL.

CDR3 amino acids: CASSLRTGTAVVSPLHF. The CDR3 nucleotides are TGTGCCAGCAGCCTACGAACCGGGACAGCAGTAGTATCACCCCTCCACTTT. The chain links TRBV7-2 to TRBJ1-6; 7 nucleotides agree with TRBD1. After removal of 5 bases from V and 10 bases from J, the junction contained 17 bases not matched to a gene. This CDR3 contains 17 residues. Germline values: CDR1 SGHTA, CDR2 FQGNSA. Full variable domain (outside the CDR3, taken from reference TRBV7-2 and TRBJ1-6): GAGVSQSPSNKVTEKGKDVELRCDPISGHTALYWYRQSLGQGLEFLIYFQGNSAPDKSGLPSDRFSAERTGGSVSTLTIQRTQQEDSAVYLCASSLRTGTAVVSPLHFGNGTRLTVT.

J is TRBJ2-2 and V is TRBV6-1; 10 nucleotides align to TRBD1. The CDR3 spans 15 residues. CDR1 is MNHNS and CDR2 is SASEGT in the germline V gene. Trimming took 5 bases from V and 7 from J; bases not matched to a gene: 7. The CDR3 bases are TGTGCCAGCAGTAGCAGGACAGGGGGGAACGGGGAGCTGTTTTTT. Protein sequence: CASSSRTGGNGELFF.

The chain recombines TRBV5-1 with TRBJ2-2, with D perhaps TRBD1 (5 bases). The CDR3 is 15 residues long. Germline V gene data show CDR1 as SGHRS and CDR2 as YFSETQ. Trimming took off 2 bases at V and 3 bases at J, with 11 bases between the two ends. The CDR3 DNA is TGCGCCAGCAGCTTACAGGAGTCGGACACCGGGGAGCTGTTTTTT. Protein: CASSLQESDTGELFF.

The table lists this clone with a few counts. This chain joins TRBV5-4 and TRBJ2-7, with a tentative D call TRBD1 (7 bases). The germline V gene encodes CDR1 SGHNT and CDR2 YYREEE (reference sequence). The CDR3 extends over 14 amino acids. The V end lost 5 bases, the J end lost 6 bases, and 18 bases lay between the germline ends. The CDR3 nucleotides read TGTGCCAGCAGTTTAAAGGGGGCGGGACGCGAGCAGTACTTC. Its protein product is CASSLKGAGREQYF. Using reference TRBV5-4 and TRBJ2-7 for the parts outside the CDR3, the full variable domain is ETGVTQSPTHLIKTRGQQVTLRCSSQSGHNTVSWYQQALGQGPQFIFQYYREEENGRGNFPPRFSGLQFPNYSSELNVNALELDDSALYLCASSLKGAGREQYFGPGTRLTVT.

The chain is built from TRBV4-1 and TRBJ1-1, with D unclear. V gave up 4 bases and J gave up 0 bases, with 9 bases separating them. The germline gives CDR1 MGHRA, CDR2 YSYEKL. This CDR3 has 14 residues. The CDR3: CASSRDGLNTEAFF. The CDR3 nucleotides are TGCGCCAGCAGCCGAGACGGGTTGAACACTGAAGCTTTCTTT.